The 8 T cell receptor beta chains below all came from one sample that was sequenced in a study of cytomegalovirus exposure and HLA in healthy donors. Produced via immunoSEQ multiplex PCR; TCRdb's table is partial and in-frame only. Among roughly 270,000 clones listed, 70% to 90% were seen once. The sequencing sample was made of PBMCs. The receptors were sampled from a woman aged 18-29 years in good health and CMV-seronegative.

The CDR3 is CASSQGDRVGTDTQYF. The CDR3 bases are TGCGCCAGCAGCCAAGGCGACAGGGTGGGCACAGATACGCAGTATTTT. The chain combines TRBV4-1 with TRBJ2-3, with TRBD1 matching over 7 bases. V lost 1 base to trimming and J lost 1 base; unmatched junction nucleotides: 5. Germline values: CDR1 MGHRA, CDR2 YSYEKL. The CDR3 contains 16 residues.

The chain joins TRBV21-1 to TRBJ2-7; the table's TRBD1 call for D was not verified on the DNA. TRBV21-1 is a known pseudogene. The CDR3 spans 15 residues. The CDR3 loop is CASSPLGRYVYEQYF. In DNA, the CDR3 is TGTGCCAGCAGCCCCCTGGGGCGCTACGTCTACGAGCAGTACTTC.

This sequence joins TRBV27 and TRBJ1-5, with 8 bases fitting TRBD1. Trimming at V came to 4 bases and at J to 4 bases, leaving 3 bases not matched to a gene. Germline V gene data show CDR1 as MNHEY and CDR2 as SMNVEV (reference sequence). The CDR3 consists of 14 residues. CDR3 loop: CASSSDRVNQPQHF. As DNA, the CDR3 is TGTGCCAGCAGTTCGGACAGGGTTAATCAGCCCCAGCATTTT.

Here the CDR3 DNA reads TGTGCCAGCGCTTCGGCAATGGGGACTTCGGGTGGGATGAGCTACACCTTC. This sequence encodes CASASAMGTSGGMSYTF. The rearrangement joins TRBV28 to TRBJ1-2; D might be TRBD1 (5 bases). CDR1 and CDR2 (germline): MDHEN, SYDVKM. The CDR3 extends over 17 amino acids. V lost 8 bases and J 9 bases, leaving 31 bases between the germline ends.

This sequence joins TRBV27 and TRBJ1-4; 8 nucleotides match TRBD1. The CDR3 totals 15 residues. The ends lost 4 bases at V and 8 bases at J; junction bases unmatched: 9. The germline gives CDR1 MNHEY, CDR2 SMNVEV (reference sequence). The CDR3 nucleotides are TGTGCCAGCAGTTCAAACAGGGGGGTAGGGGAAAAACTGTTTTTT. The encoded protein is CASSSNRGVGEKLFF.

This chain links TRBV28 with TRBJ2-7, with D possibly matching TRBD2 (5 bases). The CDR3 is 15 amino acids. Germline V gene lookup returns CDR1 MDHEN and CDR2 SYDVKM. V dropped 6 bases and J dropped 2 bases, with 17 bases sitting between them. In nucleotides, the CDR3 is TGTGCCAGCAGAACGGCTGGTCGGGGAACCTACGAGCAGTACTTC. Translating it yields CASRTAGRGTYEQYF. The full variable domain, with the rest looked up from reference TRBV28 and TRBJ2-7, is DVKVTQSSRYLVKRTGEKVFLECVQDMDHENMFWYRQDPGLGLRLIYFSYDVKMKEKGDIPEGYSVSREKKERFSLILESASTNQTSMYLCASRTAGRGTYEQYFGPGTRLTVT.

The chain combines TRBV28 with TRBJ1-4, with no clear D. Trimming pared 6 bases from V and 6 bases from J, leaving 23 bases between. The V gene's germline CDR1 is MDHEN and CDR2 SYDVKM. The CDR3 loop spans 17 amino acids. The CDR3 loop reads CASSTVNPLWRHEKLFF. For the CDR3, the DNA is TGTGCCAGCAGCACTGTCAACCCGCTTTGGCGGCATGAAAAACTGTTTTTT.

V gene TRBV7-2 combines with J gene TRBJ1-1, with TRBD1 matching 8 bases. The CDR3 extends over 14 amino acids. V shed 5 bases, J shed 1 base, and the junction held 3 bases outside the gene matches. CDR1 SGHTA and CDR2 FQGNSA come from the germline V gene. DNA of the CDR3: TGTGCCAGCAGCCCTGACAGGGGGAACACTGAAGCTTTCTTT. It specifies CASSPDRGNTEAFF.